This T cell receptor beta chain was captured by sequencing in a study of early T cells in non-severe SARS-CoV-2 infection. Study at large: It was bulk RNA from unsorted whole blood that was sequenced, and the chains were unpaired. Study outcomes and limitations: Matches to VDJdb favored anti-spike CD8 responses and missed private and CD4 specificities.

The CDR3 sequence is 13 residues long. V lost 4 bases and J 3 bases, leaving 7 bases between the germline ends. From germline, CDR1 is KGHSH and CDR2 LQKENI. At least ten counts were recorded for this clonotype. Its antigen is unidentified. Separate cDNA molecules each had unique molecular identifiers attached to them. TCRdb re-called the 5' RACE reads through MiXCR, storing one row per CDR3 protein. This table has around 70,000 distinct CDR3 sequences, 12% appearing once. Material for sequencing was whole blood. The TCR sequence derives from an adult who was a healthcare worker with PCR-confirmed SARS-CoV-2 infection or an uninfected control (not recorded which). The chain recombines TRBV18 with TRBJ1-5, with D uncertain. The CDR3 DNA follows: TGTGCCAGCTCACTTTCAAACAATCAGCCCCAGCATTTT. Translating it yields CASSLSNNQPQHF.